The sequence of this TCR beta chain was determined in a study of T cell responses to AZD1222 COVID-19 vaccine. The overall study: Pooled together were second doses at about 4 or about 12 weeks.

To note about this clone: As yet, its antigen is unknown.

Study results and caveats: Without day 14 samples, only post-peak T cell repertoires were studied. Reportedly, close to half of spike-specific TCRs are directed against unmutated variant regions. At baseline, just 5 or 6 AZD1222 recipients tested seropositive.

TCRdb's table, derived via immunoSEQ multiplex PCR, lists solely in-frame clones and lacks some. The sample lists about 99,000 clones, approximately 89% occurring once. The V end lost 0 bases, the J end lost 4 bases, and 14 bases lay between the germline ends. The CDR3 sequence is 16 residues long. CDR1 is SGHAT and CDR2 is FQNNGV in the germline V gene. The chain couples TRBV11-2 to TRBJ2-3; D is possibly TRBD1 (7 bases). The TCR comes from an adult in good health. The sequenced sample was peripheral blood, obtained on day 0 of AZD1222 vaccination. The CDR3 reads CASSLDLIRGADTQYF. The CDR3 coding sequence is TGTGCCAGCAGCTTAGATCTGATCAGGGGGGCAGATACGCAGTATTTT.